The present T cell receptor (beta chain) was sequenced within a study of shared clonotypes between healthy human individuals. Sequencing was performed with immunoSEQ multiplex PCR; in TCRdb, only in-frame clones are kept and a portion is missing. Of 2 million to 2.5 million clones in the sample, more than 85% were seen once. The clonotype originates from a young man in good health. Some clones in this sample may be carry-over from other donors' samples. The sample taken for sequencing was naive CD4+ T cells from PBMCs. Subset of the sample: CD45RA+ positively selected.

The CDR3 coding sequence is TGTGCCAGCAGCCCAGGGACTAGCGGGAGTGAGACCCAGTACTTC. Translating it yields CASSPGTSGSETQYF. The chain carries TRBV5-4 and TRBJ2-5, with TRBD2 matching over 14 bases. CDR3 length: 15 residues. Germline CDR1 SGHNT, CDR2 YYREEE (reference sequence). The V gene end was trimmed by 4 bases and the J gene end by 5 bases; junction bases not matched to a gene: 4.